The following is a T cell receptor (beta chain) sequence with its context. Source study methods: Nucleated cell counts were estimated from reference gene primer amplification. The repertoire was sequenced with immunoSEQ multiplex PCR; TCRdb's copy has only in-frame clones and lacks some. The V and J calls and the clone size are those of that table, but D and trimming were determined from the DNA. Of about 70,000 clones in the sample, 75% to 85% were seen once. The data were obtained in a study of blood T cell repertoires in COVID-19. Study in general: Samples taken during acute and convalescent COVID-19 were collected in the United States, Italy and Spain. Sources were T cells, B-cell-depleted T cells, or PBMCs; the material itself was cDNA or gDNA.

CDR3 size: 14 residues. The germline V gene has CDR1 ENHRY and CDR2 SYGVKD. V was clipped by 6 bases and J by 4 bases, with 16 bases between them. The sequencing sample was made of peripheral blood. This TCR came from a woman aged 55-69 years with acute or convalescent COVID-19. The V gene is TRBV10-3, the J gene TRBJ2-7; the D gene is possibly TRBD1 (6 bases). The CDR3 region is CAISSQGWGYEQYF. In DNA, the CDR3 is TGTGCCATCAGCTCACAGGGATGGGGTTACGAGCAGTACTTC.